Below are 13 T cell receptor beta chains sequenced from a single sample in a study of shared clonotypes between healthy human individuals. Method: immunoSEQ multiplex PCR; TCRdb's copy keeps in-frame clones and lacks some. The sample lists hundreds of thousands of clones, about 96% occurring once. CD8 cells classed as naive were CD45RO-negative and positively selected for CCR7, excluding terminally differentiated effector memory CD45RA+ cells. The sequenced material came from naive CD8+ T cells sorted from blood. The receptors were gathered from a woman in her 30s in good health.

The chain combines TRBV29-1 with TRBJ2-1; 15 bases fit TRBD2. Germline values: CDR1 SQVTM, CDR2 ANQGSEA. Trimming removed 0 bases from V and 2 bases from J; junction bases left unmatched: 8. The CDR3 covers 19 residues. CDR3 amino acids: CSVEDGGLAGGFAYNEQFF. The CDR3 DNA reads TGCAGCGTTGAAGATGGTGGACTAGCGGGAGGGTTCGCCTACAATGAGCAGTTCTTC.

The chain carries TRBV27 and TRBJ2-1; D possibly uses TRBD1 or TRBD2 (5 bases each). The V and J ends lost 3 bases and 8 bases respectively, with 17 bases between them. The CDR3 totals 15 residues. In germline, CDR1 is MNHEY, CDR2 SMNVEV (reference sequence). The CDR3 nucleotides read TGTGCCAGCAGTTTCGGGGCAGGCCTGGGATATGAGCAGTTCTTC. This sequence encodes CASSFGAGLGYEQFF.

This chain connects TRBV6-5 to TRBJ1-1; TRBD1 aligns across 7 bases. The CDR3 covers 14 residues. Germline CDR1 and CDR2: MNHEY and SVGAGI. V gave up 2 bases and J gave up 3 bases; unmatched junction bases: 3. The CDR3 coding sequence is TGTGCCAGCAGTTACCGGCAGGGGGACACTGAAGCTTTCTTT. This sequence encodes CASSYRQGDTEAFF.

This CDR3 is CASSPGLAGVTDTQYF. The CDR3 DNA reads TGTGCCAGCAGCCCGGGACTAGCGGGAGTCACAGATACGCAGTATTTT. The chain is built from TRBV5-8 and TRBJ2-3, with 14 bases that match TRBD2. Germline CDR1 reads SGHTS; CDR2 reads YDEGEE. J gave up 2 bases and V 4 bases, and 3 bases lay outside the gene matches. The CDR3 consists of 16 residues.

This chain links TRBV28 with TRBJ2-7; D remains unclear. This CDR3 is 15 amino acids long. V shed 4 bases and J shed 3 bases, with 16 bases lying between them. Per the germline V gene, CDR1 is MDHEN and CDR2 is SYDVKM. CDR3 region: CASSSPLRMDYEQYF. CDR3 DNA sequence: TGTGCCAGCAGTTCCCCCCTCAGGATGGACTACGAGCAGTACTTC.

The DNA for the CDR3 is TGTGCCAGCAGCCCTCCAGACACTCATGAGCAGTTCTTC. This sequence encodes CASSPPDTHEQFF. The rearrangement uses TRBV5-4 and TRBJ2-1; no clear D. CDR1 is SGHNT and CDR2 is YYREEE in the germline V gene (reference sequence). The CDR3 spans 13 residues. The V gene lost 4 bases and the J gene lost 8 bases, with 13 bases spanning the gap.

The V and J genes are TRBV7-3 and TRBJ2-7; weak D call: TRBD2 (5 bases). Germline assignment: CDR1 SGHTA and CDR2 FQGTGA. The CDR3 sequence is 15 residues long. V was pared by 5 bases and J by 1 base, with 15 bases between. The CDR3 sequence is CASSPSTSSSYEQYF. CDR3 in DNA: TGTGCCAGCAGCCCCTCCACTAGTAGTTCCTACGAGCAGTACTTC.

The V and J genes are TRBV19 and TRBJ2-7; D is possibly TRBD2 (5 bases). This CDR3 is built from 16 residues. The germline gives CDR1 LNHDA, CDR2 SQIVND (reference sequence). V lost 5 bases, J lost 0 bases, and 17 bases lay in between. The CDR3, as DNA: TGTGCCAGTAGTGGCGGTGGCGGACTTGTCTCCTACGAGCAGTACTTC. Translated: CASSGGGGLVSYEQYF.

About this clone itself: Other nucleotide sequences in the sample specify the same CDR3. In nucleotides, the CDR3 is TGTGCCAGTGTGACAGGGGGTGCCTACAATGAGCAGTTCTTC. Protein sequence: CASVTGGAYNEQFF. This chain connects TRBV19 to TRBJ2-1; 9 bases map to TRBD1. The CDR3 sequence is 14 residues long. V lost 8 bases and J lost 2; bases outside the gene matches: 4. CDR1 and CDR2 (germline): LNHDA, SQIVND (reference sequence).

The CDR3 DNA follows: TGTGCCAGCAGCCCCGGGGAACGTGATGAAGCTTTCTTT. Translated: CASSPGERDEAFF. V and J are TRBV5-4 and TRBJ1-1; D is uncertain. Per the germline V gene, CDR1 is SGHNT and CDR2 is YYREEE (reference sequence). This CDR3 is 13 amino acids long. V lost 4 bases to trimming and J lost 7 bases, with 14 bases between them.

The table lists this clone with a count of one. The chain couples TRBV28 to TRBJ2-7, with 9 bases fitting TRBD2. V trimming: 3 bases; J trimming: 3 bases; junction bases outside the gene matches: 3. The germline CDR1 and CDR2 sequences are MDHEN and SYDVKM. The CDR3 spans 14 residues. CDR3 in amino acids: CASSFFSGSYEQYF. CDR3 DNA: TGTGCCAGCAGTTTCTTTAGCGGGAGCTACGAGCAGTACTTC.

This rearrangement joins TRBV19 to TRBJ2-1; D is uncertain. Germline V gene sequence: CDR1 LNHDA, CDR2 SQIVND (reference sequence). V was trimmed by 4 bases and J by 3 bases, leaving 13 bases between them. The length of the CDR3 is 15 residues. CDR3 residues: CASSNAETFYNEQFF. In DNA, the CDR3 is TGTGCCAGTAGTAATGCGGAGACGTTCTACAATGAGCAGTTCTTC.

The gene calls are TRBV29-1 and TRBJ2-7; 8 bases align to TRBD2. The ends lost 6 bases at V and 3 bases at J; junction bases unmatched: 10. Germline V gene lookup returns CDR1 SQVTM and CDR2 ANQGSEA. This CDR3 has 14 residues. The DNA of the CDR3 is TGCAGCGTACAGCTTCTACGGGAGGGCTACGAGCAGTACTTC. It yields the protein CSVQLLREGYEQYF.